The sequence of this T cell receptor beta chain was determined in a study of cytomegalovirus exposure and HLA in healthy donors. This CDR3 has 17 residues. CDR1 is SGHTA and CDR2 is FQGTGA in the germline V gene. V lost 5 bases, J lost 1 base, and 10 bases stayed unmatched. The PCR employed 60 Vbeta primers together with 13 Jbeta primers. The data were produced by immunoSEQ multiplex PCR, yet TCRdb's version contains in-frame clones alone and is incomplete. The table lists around 120,000 clones, approximately 86% of them singletons. The sequence came from a boy between 5 and 17 years old in good health and CMV-seronegative. Sequenced input: PBMCs. The V and J genes are TRBV7-3 and TRBJ2-3; 9 bases match TRBD1. The CDR3 protein is CASSDNDRGLCTDTQYF. CDR3 bases: TGTGCCAGCAGCGACAACGACAGGGGGTTATGCACAGATACGCAGTATTTT.